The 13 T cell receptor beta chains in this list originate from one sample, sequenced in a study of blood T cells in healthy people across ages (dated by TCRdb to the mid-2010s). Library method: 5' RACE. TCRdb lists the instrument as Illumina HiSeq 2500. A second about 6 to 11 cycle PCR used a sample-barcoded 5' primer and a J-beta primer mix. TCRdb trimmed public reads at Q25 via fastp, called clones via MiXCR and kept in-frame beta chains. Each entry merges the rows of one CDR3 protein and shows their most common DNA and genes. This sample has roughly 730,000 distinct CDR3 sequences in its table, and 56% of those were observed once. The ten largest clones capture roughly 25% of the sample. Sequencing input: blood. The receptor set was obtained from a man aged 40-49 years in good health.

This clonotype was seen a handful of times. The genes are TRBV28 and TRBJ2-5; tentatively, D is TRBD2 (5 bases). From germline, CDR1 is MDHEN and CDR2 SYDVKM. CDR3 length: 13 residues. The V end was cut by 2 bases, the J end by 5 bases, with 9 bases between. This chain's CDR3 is CASSLEGSETQYF. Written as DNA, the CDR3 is TGTGCCAGCAGTTTAGAGGGATCGGAGACCCAGTACTTC.

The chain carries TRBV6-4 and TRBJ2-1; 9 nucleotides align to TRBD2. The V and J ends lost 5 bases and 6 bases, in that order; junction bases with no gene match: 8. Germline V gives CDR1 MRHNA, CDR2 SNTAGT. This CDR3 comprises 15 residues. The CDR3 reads CASSRVSGSINEQFF. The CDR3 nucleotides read TGTGCCAGCAGTAGAGTTAGCGGGAGTATCAATGAGCAGTTCTTC.

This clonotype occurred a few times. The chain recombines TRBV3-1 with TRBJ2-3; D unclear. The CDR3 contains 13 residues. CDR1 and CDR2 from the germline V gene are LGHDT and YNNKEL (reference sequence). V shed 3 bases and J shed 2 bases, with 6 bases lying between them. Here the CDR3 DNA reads TGTGCCAGCAGCCAGCACCACACAGATACGCAGTATTTT. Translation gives CASSQHHTDTQYF.

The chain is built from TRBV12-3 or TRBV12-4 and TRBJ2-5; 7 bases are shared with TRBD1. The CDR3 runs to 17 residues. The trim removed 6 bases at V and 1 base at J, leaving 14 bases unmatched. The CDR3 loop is CASSQGVRVALQETQYF. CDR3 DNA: TGTGCCAGCAGCCAGGGGGTGAGGGTGGCGCTCCAAGAGACCCAGTACTTC.

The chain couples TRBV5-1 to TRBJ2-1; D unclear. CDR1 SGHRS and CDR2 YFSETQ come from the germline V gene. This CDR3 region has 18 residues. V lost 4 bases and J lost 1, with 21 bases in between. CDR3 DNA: TGCGCCAGCAGCCCCGGTACTGGGGATTTGAGATCCTACAATGAGCAGTTCTTC. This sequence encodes CASSPGTGDLRSYNEQFF. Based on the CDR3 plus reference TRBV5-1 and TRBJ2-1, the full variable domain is KAGVTQTPRYLIKTRGQQVTLSCSPISGHRSVSWYQQTPGQGLQFLFEYFSETQRNKGNFPGRFSGRQFSNSRSEMNVSTLELGDSALYLCASSPGTGDLRSYNEQFFGPGTRLTVL.

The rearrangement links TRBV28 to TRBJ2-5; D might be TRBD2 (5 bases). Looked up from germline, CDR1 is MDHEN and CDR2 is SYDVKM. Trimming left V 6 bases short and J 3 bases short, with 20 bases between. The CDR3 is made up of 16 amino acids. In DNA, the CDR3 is TGTGCCAGCAGCCCCCCCCTCGCGGGCTTAAAAGAGACCCAGTACTTC. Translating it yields CASSPPLAGLKETQYF.

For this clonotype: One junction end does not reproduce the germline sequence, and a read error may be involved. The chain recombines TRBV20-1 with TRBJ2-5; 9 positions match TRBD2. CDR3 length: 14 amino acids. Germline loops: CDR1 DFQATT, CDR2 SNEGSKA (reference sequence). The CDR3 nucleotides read TGTAGTGCTAGGGGCGGGAGGGCCAGGAATGAGCAGTACTTC. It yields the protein CSARGGRARNEQYF.

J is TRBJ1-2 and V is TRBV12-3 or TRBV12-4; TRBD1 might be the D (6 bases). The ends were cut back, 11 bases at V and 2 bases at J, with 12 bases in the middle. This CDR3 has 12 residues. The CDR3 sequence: CAQGRGNYGYTF. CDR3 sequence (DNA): TGTGCCCAGGGGAGGGGAAACTATGGCTACACCTTC.

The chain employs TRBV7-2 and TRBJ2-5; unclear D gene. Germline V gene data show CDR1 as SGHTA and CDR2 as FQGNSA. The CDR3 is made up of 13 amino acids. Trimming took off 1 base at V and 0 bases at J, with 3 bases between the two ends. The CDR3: CASSLVNQETQYF. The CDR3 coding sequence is TGTGCCAGCAGCTTAGTCAACCAAGAGACCCAGTACTTC.

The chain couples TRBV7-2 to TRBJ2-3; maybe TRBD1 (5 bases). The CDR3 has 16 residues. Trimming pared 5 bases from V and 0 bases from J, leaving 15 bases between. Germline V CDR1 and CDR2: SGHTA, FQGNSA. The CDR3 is CASSPRQNPSTDTQYF. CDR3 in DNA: TGTGCCAGCAGCCCCCGACAGAACCCTAGCACAGATACGCAGTATTTT.

CDR3 sequence (DNA): TGTGCCAGCAGCTTAGCTCGACAGGGGCGAACTGAAGCTTTCTTT. Translation gives CASSLARQGRTEAFF. The genes are TRBV7-6 and TRBJ1-1; 8 nucleotides line up with TRBD1. The CDR3 loop spans 15 amino acids. Germline V gene lookup returns CDR1 SGHVS and CDR2 FNYEAQ. Trimming cost V 0 bases and J 5 bases; bases outside gene matches: 5.

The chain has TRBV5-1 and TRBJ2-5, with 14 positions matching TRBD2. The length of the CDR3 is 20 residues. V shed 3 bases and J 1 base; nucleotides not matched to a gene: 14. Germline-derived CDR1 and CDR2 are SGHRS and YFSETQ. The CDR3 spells CASSSGTSGGHGSIQETQYF. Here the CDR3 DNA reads TGCGCCAGCAGCTCAGGGACTAGCGGGGGCCACGGGTCCATCCAAGAGACCCAGTACTTC.

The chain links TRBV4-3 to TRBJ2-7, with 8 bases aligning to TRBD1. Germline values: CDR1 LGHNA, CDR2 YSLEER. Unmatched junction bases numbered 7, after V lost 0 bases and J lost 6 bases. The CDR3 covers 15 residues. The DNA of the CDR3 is TGCGCCAGCAGCCAAGAGGTCCAGGGGGCTGGCGAGCAGTACTTC. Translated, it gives CASSQEVQGAGEQYF.